This T cell receptor (beta chain) was sequenced during a study of blood T cells in healthy people across ages. In the study overall: Per every two T cells, about one barcoded beta molecule was captured by template switching.

Whole-study findings and limits: A strong correlation was seen between TCR beta diversity and naive T cell percentage. Leaving the PBMCs unsorted stopped any conclusive comparison of naive versus antigen-experienced cells.

This clonotype came up many times. Its cognate antigen is unknown. A sample-barcoded 5' primer and a J-beta primer mix were used in a second PCR of roughly 7 to 11 cycles. Each CDR3 protein gets one entry after TCRdb re-called the 5' RACE reads with MiXCR. The table records 710,000 or so distinct CDR3 sequences, about 34% of them present only once. Germline CDR1 LGHDT, CDR2 YNNKEL (reference sequence). V lost 5 bases and J 7 bases, leaving 11 bases between the germline ends. CDR3 length: 12 residues. V usage is TRBV3-1 and J usage is TRBJ1-2; no reliable D call. The source of this sequence is a woman aged 80 or older in good health. The specimen sequenced was blood. In nucleotides, the CDR3 is TGTGCCAGCAGCTCGCGGGGAGTTGGCTACACCTTC. Its translation is CASSSRGVGYTF. Full variable domain (remainder filled in from reference TRBV3-1 and TRBJ1-2): DTAVSQTPKYLVTQMGNDKSIKCEQNLGHDTMYWYKQDSKKFLKIMFSYNNKELIINETVPNRFSPKSPDKAHLNLHINSLELGDSAVYFCASSSRGVGYTFGSGTRLTVV.